This T cell receptor beta chain was obtained from a study of blood T cell repertoires in COVID-19. Study in general: Nucleic acid was either cDNA or gDNA, and it came from T cells, B-cell-depleted T cells, or PBMCs.

CDR3 length: 11 residues. Germline assignment: CDR1 MNHNS and CDR2 SASEGT. The ends were cut back, 3 bases at V and 5 bases at J, with 4 bases in the middle. In this sample, this clone turned up a few times. Produced via immunoSEQ multiplex PCR; TCRdb's table is partial and in-frame only. The repertoire has roughly 200,000 clones, about 85% of them found once; the top ten carry approximately 6%. This sequence was found in a woman aged 40 to 50 with COVID-19, enrolled during active disease. Sequencing was done on a sample of peripheral blood. The V call is TRBV6-1, the J call TRBJ1-1; the D is unclear. As DNA, the CDR3 is TGTGCCAGCAGTGATTCGACTGAAGCTTTCTTT. This translates into CASSDSTEAFF.